This T cell receptor beta chain was sequenced for a study of T-cell memory formation after mild COVID-19. Study in general: Clusters of TCRs were largely donor specific. The study, taken as a whole, reports: Among clones peaking at day 37 in the second wave, SARS-CoV-2 specificity remained unconfirmed.

TCRdb fed the 5' RACE reads into MiXCR, producing one record per CDR3 protein. The sample records under 600,000 distinct CDR3 sequences, roughly 20% being singletons. The germline gives CDR1 MNHEY, CDR2 SVGEGT. CDR3 length: 14 amino acids. V was trimmed by 6 bases and J by 7 bases, leaving 18 bases between them. Points on this clonotype: The antigen remains undetermined.

The sequencing sample was made of PBMCs or a T cell subset sorted from them (not recorded which). This chain joins TRBV6-2 or TRBV6-3 and TRBJ1-2, with D possibly matching TRBD1 (6 bases). The sequence derives from an adult woman who had mild COVID-19 (a few samples of this study predate the infection). Cell type and time point are not known. The CDR3 region has the DNA TGTGCCAGCAGACGGACAGAGGCCTCGGCTGGCTACACCTTC. Its translation: CASRRTEASAGYTF.